This T cell receptor beta chain was documented in a study of OX40 agonist ivuxolimab in advanced cancers. Overall study findings and caveats: Also showing low normalized T-cell clonal expansion were some of the nonresponders. CD8+ T cells were the subset that, on average, had more expanded clones than CD4+.

In regard to this clone: Antigen: not known.

The data were produced by immunoSEQ multiplex PCR, yet TCRdb's version contains in-frame clones alone and is incomplete. The sample lists some 45,000 clones; roughly four fifths were seen once. CDR3 length equals 17 residues. Germline lookup yields CDR1 SGHTA and CDR2 FQGNSA. V shed 6 bases and J 5 bases; nucleotides not matched to a gene: 14. This clonotype was sampled from an adult with an advanced solid tumor such as melanoma, head and neck, liver or kidney cancer. The specimen comprised CD4+ or CD8+ T cells sorted from blood, sampled in a trial of the OX40 agonist ivuxolimab. J is TRBJ2-4 and V is TRBV7-2; 9 bases line up with TRBD1. CDR3 protein: CASSKLRLRDRENIQYF. The CDR3 DNA is TGTGCCAGCAGTAAACTCCGATTGAGGGACAGGGAAAACATTCAGTACTTC.